This entry describes one T cell receptor (beta chain). The read terminates 3 residues before the CDR3 end, so the remaining end is supplied by the germline J gene. Method: immunoSEQ multiplex PCR; TCRdb's copy keeps in-frame clones and lacks some. The table for this sample gives 25,000 to 35,000 clones. This entry comes from a study of T cells in women clearing cervical HPV infection. This CDR3 spans 18 amino acids. Germline loops: CDR1 DFQATT, CDR2 SNEGSKA (reference sequence). J gave up 6 bases and V 3 bases, and 18 bases lay outside the gene matches. The chain combines TRBV20-1 with TRBJ2-3, with TRBD2 matching over 10 bases. The sequence was obtained from a woman aged 18 to 75 with a cervical HPV16 infection that either progressed to CIN3+ or cleared (not recorded which). The sequenced material came from blood buffy coat. Here the CDR3 reads CSASLVKSGGAPEDTQYF. CDR3 DNA (partial): TGCAGTGCTAGCCTAGTAAAGAGCGGGGGGGCTCCCGAGGATACG.